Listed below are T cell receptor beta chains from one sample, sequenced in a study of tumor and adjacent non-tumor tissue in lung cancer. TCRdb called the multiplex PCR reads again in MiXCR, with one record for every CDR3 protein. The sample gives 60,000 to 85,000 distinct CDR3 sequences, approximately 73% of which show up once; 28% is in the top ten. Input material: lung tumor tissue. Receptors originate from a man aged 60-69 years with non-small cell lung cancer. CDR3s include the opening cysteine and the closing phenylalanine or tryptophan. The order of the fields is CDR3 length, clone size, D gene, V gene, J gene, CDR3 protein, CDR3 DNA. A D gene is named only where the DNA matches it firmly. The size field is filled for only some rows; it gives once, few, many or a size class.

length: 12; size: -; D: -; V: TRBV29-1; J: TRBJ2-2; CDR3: CSADGGRKELFF; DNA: TGCAGCGCAGACGGGGGGCGGAAGGAGCTGTTTTTT
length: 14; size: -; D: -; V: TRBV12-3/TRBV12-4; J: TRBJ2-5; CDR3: CASSLSRHGETQYF; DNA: TGTGCCAGCAGTTTAAGTAGACACGGTGAGACCCAGTACTTC
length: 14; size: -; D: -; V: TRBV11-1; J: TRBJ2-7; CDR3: CASRRDRIIHEQYF; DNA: TGCGCCAGCAGGCGGGATAGGATTATCCACGAGCAGTACTTC
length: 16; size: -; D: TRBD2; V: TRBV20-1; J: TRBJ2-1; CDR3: CSARGEPGLVHHEQSF; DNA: TGCAGTGCTAGAGGGGAGCCGGGACTAGTCCACCATGAGCAGTCCTTC
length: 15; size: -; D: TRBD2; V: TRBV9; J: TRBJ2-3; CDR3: CASSGPGLATTTQYF; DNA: TGTGCCAGCAGCGGACCGGGACTAGCAACGACTACGCAGTATTTT
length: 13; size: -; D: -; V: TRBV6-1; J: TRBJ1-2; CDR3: CVSTEGGDYGYTF; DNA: TGTGTCAGTACGGAAGGGGGGGACTATGGCTACACCTTC
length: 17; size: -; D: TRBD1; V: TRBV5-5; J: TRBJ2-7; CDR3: CASSGPGGDLLMHEQYF; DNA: TGTGCCAGCAGCGGTCCAGGGGGTGACCTTCTAATGCACGAGCAGTACTTC
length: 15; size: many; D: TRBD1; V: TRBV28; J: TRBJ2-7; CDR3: CASTFSGGEWYEQYF; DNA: TGTGCCAGCACGTTCTCAGGGGGCGAATGGTACGAGCAGTACTTC
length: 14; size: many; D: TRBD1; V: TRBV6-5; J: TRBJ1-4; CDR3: CASRVTGGHEKLFF; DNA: TGTGCCAGCAGAGTAACAGGGGGGCATGAAAAACTGTTTTTT
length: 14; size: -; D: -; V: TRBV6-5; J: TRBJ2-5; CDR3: CANSYVSGFETQYF; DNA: TGTGCCAACAGTTACGTTAGTGGGTTTGAGACCCAATACTTC
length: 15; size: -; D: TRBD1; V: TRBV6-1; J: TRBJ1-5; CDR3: CASSALRQGSQSQHF; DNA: TGTGCCAGCAGTGCATTACGACAGGGTTCTCAGTCACAGCATTTT
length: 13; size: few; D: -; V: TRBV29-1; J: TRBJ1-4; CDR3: CSVLESRNEKLFF; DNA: TGCAGTGTTCTGGAAAGCCGCAATGAAAAACTGTTTTTT
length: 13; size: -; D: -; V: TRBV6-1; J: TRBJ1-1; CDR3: CASIFRVNTEAFF; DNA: TGTGCCAGCATCTTCAGGGTGAACACTGAAGCTTTCTTT
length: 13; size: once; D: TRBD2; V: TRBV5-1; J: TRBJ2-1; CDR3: CVSSLVAGVEQFF; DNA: TGCGTCAGCAGCTTGGTAGCGGGAGTGGAGCAGTTCTTC
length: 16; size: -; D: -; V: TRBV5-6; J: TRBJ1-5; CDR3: CACSLGGLSGYQRQHF; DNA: TGTGCCTGCAGCTTGGGAGGCCTTTCGGGTTATCAGCGCCAGCATTTT
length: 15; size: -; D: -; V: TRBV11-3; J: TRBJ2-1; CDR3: CASRLEQSSYNEQFF; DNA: TGTGCCAGCAGATTGGAGCAGAGCTCATACAATGAGCAGTTCTTC
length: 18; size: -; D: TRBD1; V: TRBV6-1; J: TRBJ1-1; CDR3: CASSETLMTGGSNTEAFF; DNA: TGTGCCAGCAGTGAAACGTTAATGACAGGGGGCTCGAACACTGAAGCTTTTTTT
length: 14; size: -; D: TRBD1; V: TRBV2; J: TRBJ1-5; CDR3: CASANRGPNQPQHF; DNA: TGTGCCAGCGCCAACAGGGGGCCGAATCAGCCCCAGCATTTT
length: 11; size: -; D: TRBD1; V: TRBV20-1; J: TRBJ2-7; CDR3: CSARDRPEQYF; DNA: TGCAGTGCGAGGGACAGACCCGAGCAGTACTTC
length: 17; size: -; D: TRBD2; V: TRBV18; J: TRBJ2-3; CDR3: CASSPNRASGGPDTQYF; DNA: TGTGCCAGCTCACCAAATCGGGCTAGCGGAGGTCCAGATACGCAGTATTTT
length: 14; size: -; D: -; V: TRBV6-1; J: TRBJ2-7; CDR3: CASSEASAPNRGHF; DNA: TGTGCTAGCAGTGAAGCAAGTGCACCTAACCGCGGGCACTTC
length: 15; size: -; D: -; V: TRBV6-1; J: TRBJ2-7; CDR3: CASSVSREWTYEQYF; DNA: TGTGCCAGTAGTGTAAGTAGAGAGTGGACCTACGAGCAGTACTTC
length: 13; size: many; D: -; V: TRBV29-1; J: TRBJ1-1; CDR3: CRGSGERETEALF; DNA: TGCAGAGGATCAGGGGAGAGGGAAACTGAAGCTTTATTT
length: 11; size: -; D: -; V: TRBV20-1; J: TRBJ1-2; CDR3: CSARGLDGYTF; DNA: TGCAGTGCTAGGGGACTTGATGGCTACACCTTC